The rows below give T cell receptor beta chains drawn from one sample of a study of CD8+ T cells in alopecia areata. Sequencing used immunoSEQ multiplex PCR; TCRdb keeps in-frame clones, though not all of them. The profile shows under 200,000 clones, about three fifths of them singletons. The input for sequencing was CD4+ T cells sorted from blood, taken at week 4, from a patient treated with tofacitinib. Receptor source: a human donor with alopecia areata. Both conserved end residues are part of each CDR3. The order of the fields is D gene, J gene, clone size, V gene, CDR3 DNA, CDR3 protein. A D gene is named only where the DNA matches it firmly. Expanded clones are given a class, and other clones once, few, many or no size at all.

>.|TRBJ2-7|few|TRBV6-5
TGTGCCGCTACAAGGGATGGGGGGGAGCAGTACTTC
CAATRDGGEQYF
>TRBD1|TRBJ2-1|.|TRBV7-9
TGTGCCAGCAGCTTTCCCCGGCAGGGGGCGCAGAATGAGCAGTTCTTC
CASSFPRQGAQNEQFF
>.|TRBJ2-7|.|TRBV11-2
TGTGCCAGCAGCTTAGCCCGGGACGGATTCTACGAGCAGTACTTC
CASSLARDGFYEQYF
>.|TRBJ2-5|.|TRBV18
TGTGCCAGCTCCTTGAGGGACCAAGAGACCCAGTACTTC
CASSLRDQETQYF
>TRBD2|TRBJ2-5|.|TRBV30
TGTGCCTGGAGTGAGGGGACTAGCGGGGCCGGGACCCAGTACTTC
CAWSEGTSGAGTQYF
>TRBD1|TRBJ1-1|.|TRBV29-1
TGCAGCGTTAGTCGACAGGGCAAAATGAACACTGAAGCTTTCTTT
CSVSRQGKMNTEAFF
>.|TRBJ2-7|.|TRBV6-1
TGTGCCAGCAGTTCGGCCAGGGCCTACGAGCAGTACTTC
CASSSARAYEQYF
>.|TRBJ1-1|once|TRBV30
TGTGCCTGGAATGCACAGGTACGAGCTTTCTTT
CAWNAQVRAFF
>.|TRBJ2-7|.|TRBV30
TGTGCCTGGAGCTTTCGGGCGTACGAGCAGTACTTC
CAWSFRAYEQYF
>.|TRBJ1-5|.|TRBV4-1
TGCGCCAGCAGCCCTTTGAAGGTAGGGGGGCTTGATGATCAGCCCCAGCATTTT
CASSPLKVGGLDDQPQHF
>.|TRBJ2-5|.|TRBV5-4
TGTGCCAGCAGCTTGCGGGACCTGTGGGAGACCCAGTACTTC
CASSLRDLWETQYF
>.|TRBJ1-2|.|TRBV7-2
TGTGCCAGCAGCTTAGCCCCCAGGGAAGGTGGCTACACCTTC
CASSLAPREGGYTF
>TRBD1|TRBJ2-3|.|TRBV29-1
TGCAGCGTCGCCAGGGGGAAAGATACGCAGTATTTT
CSVARGKDTQYF
>.|TRBJ2-1|.|TRBV6-5
TGTGCCAGCAGTTACTCGGGACGGAACAATGAGCAGTTCTTC
CASSYSGRNNEQFF
>TRBD1|TRBJ1-1|.|TRBV29-1
TGCAGCGTTCGGACAGGTTTGAACACTGAAGCTTTCTTT
CSVRTGLNTEAFF
>TRBD2|TRBJ2-3|.|TRBV4-2
TGTGCCAGCAGTAAGCGGGGAGAGACAGATACGCAGTATTTT
CASSKRGETDTQYF
>.|TRBJ2-2|.|TRBV4-3
TGCGCCAGCAGCCAAGATCCGGGGGGCGCCGGGGAGCTGTTTTTT
CASSQDPGGAGELFF
>.|TRBJ2-1|.|TRBV29-1
TGCAGCGTCACAGGGATATCCGACAATGAGCAGTTCTTC
CSVTGISDNEQFF
>.|TRBJ2-7|few|TRBV7-9
TGTGCCAGCAGCTTACCACAGGGAGGACAGGACGAGCAGTACTTC
CASSLPQGGQDEQYF
>.|TRBJ2-3|once|TRBV29-1
TGCAGCGTAGATAAGGGCGCAGATACGCAGTATTTT
CSVDKGADTQYF
>.|TRBJ2-1|.|TRBV29-1
TGCAGCGTTGACCAGGGCTCTCCGCAGTTCTTC
CSVDQGSPQFF
>TRBD2|TRBJ2-7|.|TRBV7-2
TGTGCCAGCAGCTCCAGTGGCGGGGGGTACGAGCAGTACTTC
CASSSSGGGYEQYF
>.|TRBJ1-2|few|TRBV5-4
TGTGCCAGCAGCTTAATCGGGGACCCGAACTATGGCTACACCTTC
CASSLIGDPNYGYTF
>TRBD1|TRBJ1-5|.|TRBV5-6
TGTGCCAGCAGCTTTAAGGGGGCGGTTAATAGCAATCAGCCCCAGCATTTT
CASSFKGAVNSNQPQHF
>.|TRBJ2-1|few|TRBV30
TGTGCCTGGAGCGCCCGGGGCGATGAGCAGTTCTTC
CAWSARGDEQFF
>.|TRBJ1-2|.|TRBV9
TGTGCCAGCGCACCCCCCTCTGGGGGCTACACCTTC
CASAPPSGGYTF
>.|TRBJ1-2|.|TRBV30
TGTGCCTGGAGTCCCAACTATGGCTACACCTTC
CAWSPNYGYTF
>.|TRBJ2-7|.|TRBV30
TGTGCCTGGAGGGGGGGCAGTTCCTACGAGCAGTACTTC
CAWRGGSSYEQYF
>.|TRBJ2-7|.|TRBV11-2
TGTGCCAGCAGCTCCCAAGCGGTCCTCTCCTACGAGCAGTACTTC
CASSSQAVLSYEQYF
>.|TRBJ1-2|once|TRBV30
TGTGCCCGAAGGGCGACAGCCTACGGCTATGGCTACACCTTC
CARRATAYGYGYTF
>.|TRBJ2-6|.|TRBV29-1
TGCAGCGTTACAGGGATTGGGGCCAACGTCCTGACTTTC
CSVTGIGANVLTF
>TRBD2|TRBJ2-5|.|TRBV7-3
TGTGCCAGCAGCTTAACTAGCGGGGAGACCCAGTACTTC
CASSLTSGETQYF
>TRBD1|TRBJ2-7|.|TRBV18
TGTGCCAGCCAACGGGACAGGAGCTACGAGCAGTACTTC
CASQRDRSYEQYF
>.|TRBJ2-3|.|TRBV9
TGTGCCAGCAGCCCTCACACAGATACGCAGTATTTT
CASSPHTDTQYF
>TRBD1|TRBJ1-2|.|TRBV7-9
TGTGCCAGCAGCCCTCCGGGACAGCTCTATGGCTACACCTTC
CASSPPGQLYGYTF
>.|TRBJ1-6|.|TRBV30
TGTGCCTGGAGTGTTTTGGCAACTTCACCCCTCCACTTT
CAWSVLATSPLHF
>.|TRBJ1-1|.|TRBV30
TGTGCCTGGAGTAGGACCTCCGTCGGTGAAGCTTTCTTT
CAWSRTSVGEAFF
>.|TRBJ2-3|.|TRBV2
TGTGCCAGCACTAGGCTTCTGGAGGGAGATACGCAGTATTTT
CASTRLLEGDTQYF
>.|TRBJ1-2|.|TRBV30
TGTGCCTGGATTAGGGGAAGTGGCTACACCTTC
CAWIRGSGYTF
>TRBD2|TRBJ2-2|few|TRBV7-8
TGTGCCAGCAGCCAAGGGGTACTAGCGGGGATCACCGGGGAGCTGTTTTTT
CASSQGVLAGITGELFF
>.|TRBJ1-5|few|TRBV5-8
TGTGCCAGCAGCGGCGGGGCAGACATCCTACAGCCCCAGCATTTT
CASSGGADILQPQHF
>TRBD2|TRBJ2-1|.|TRBV29-1
TGCAGCGCCCTTGGCGGTGCGGGGGGCCTGCTAAGCTCCTACAATGAGCAGTTCTTC
CSALGGAGGLLSSYNEQFF
>.|TRBJ1-1|.|TRBV20-1
TGCAGTGCTAGAAGGAGGGATACAGCTTTCTTT
CSARRRDTAFF
>.|TRBJ1-4|.|TRBV30
TGTGCCTGCGGACCCGGCGGCGAAAAACTGTTTTTT
CACGPGGEKLFF
>.|TRBJ2-5|few|TRBV7-3
TGTGCCAGCAGCTTTAACGTGCAAGAGACCCAGTACTTC
CASSFNVQETQYF
>.|TRBJ1-5|.|TRBV19
TGTGCCAGTAGTATATCCCCGGGTTCTAGCAATCAGCCCCAGCATTTT
CASSISPGSSNQPQHF
>TRBD2|TRBJ2-5|.|TRBV5-6
TGTGCCAGCAGCTCTAGACTAGCGGGGGGCCTCGAGACCCAGTACTTC
CASSSRLAGGLETQYF
>.|TRBJ2-3|.|TRBV5-1
TGCGCCAGCAGCTTGGGGACACACGGCACAGATACGCAGTATTTT
CASSLGTHGTDTQYF
>.|TRBJ2-7|.|TRBV7-8
TGTGCCAGCAGCTCCAAGCAGGGGGGCGAGCAGTACTTC
CASSSKQGGEQYF